Listed below are T cell receptor beta chains from one sample, sequenced in a study of vaccination effects on CD4 cells after COVID-19. Repertoires were generated with immunoSEQ multiplex PCR, while TCRdb's copy carries only in-frame clones and drops some. Here the sample spans about 48,000 clones, about 74% being singletons. No antigen is known for these receptors. The specimen was CD4+ T cells from PBMCs cultured with HCoV-OC43 spike peptides, collected after COVID-19 vaccination. These receptors all come from a human donor who received a COVID-19 vaccine. Both conserved end residues are part of each CDR3. Each record gives: clone size, D gene, V gene, J gene, CDR3 protein, CDR3 DNA. A D gene is named only where the DNA matches it firmly. Only some rows state a clone size, as once, few, many or a class for expanded clones.

clone_size: -; d_call: -; v_call: TRBV18; j_call: TRBJ2-3; cdr3_aa: CASSRQDSHTDTQYF; cdr3_nt: TGTGCCAGCTCTCGACAAGACAGTCACACAGATACGCAGTATTTT
clone_size: -; d_call: -; v_call: TRBV9; j_call: TRBJ1-3; cdr3_aa: CASSVADSGNTIYF; cdr3_nt: TGTGCCAGCAGCGTAGCAGACTCTGGAAACACCATATATTTT
clone_size: -; d_call: TRBD2; v_call: TRBV27; j_call: TRBJ2-7; cdr3_aa: CARTVLAGGNEQYF; cdr3_nt: TGTGCCAGGACCGTTTTGGCGGGAGGGAACGAGCAGTACTTC
clone_size: -; d_call: -; v_call: TRBV5-1; j_call: TRBJ2-5; cdr3_aa: CASSSGGGGGEETQYF; cdr3_nt: TGCGCCAGCAGTTCCGGGGGAGGGGGCGGCGAAGAGACCCAGTACTTC
clone_size: few; d_call: -; v_call: TRBV3-1/TRBV3-2; j_call: TRBJ1-3; cdr3_aa: CASSNTGNSGNTIYF; cdr3_nt: TGTGCCAGCAGCAATACGGGGAACTCTGGAAACACCATATATTTT
clone_size: -; d_call: -; v_call: TRBV25-1; j_call: TRBJ1-1; cdr3_aa: CASSGLTENTEAFF; cdr3_nt: TGTGCCAGCAGTGGTTTGACAGAGAACACTGAAGCTTTCTTT
clone_size: -; d_call: -; v_call: TRBV6-5; j_call: TRBJ1-2; cdr3_aa: CASSYSTVTNYGYTF; cdr3_nt: TGTGCCAGCAGTTACTCGACGGTGACTAACTATGGCTACACCTTC
clone_size: -; d_call: TRBD2; v_call: TRBV5-8; j_call: TRBJ2-3; cdr3_aa: CASSLTVIGGGTDTQYF; cdr3_nt: TGTGCCAGCAGCTTGACGGTTATCGGGGGGGGCACAGATACGCAGTATTTT
clone_size: once; d_call: -; v_call: TRBV12-3/TRBV12-4; j_call: TRBJ1-2; cdr3_aa: CASSFGQGERYTF; cdr3_nt: TGTGCCAGCAGTTTCGGCCAGGGTGAGCGGTACACCTTC
clone_size: -; d_call: TRBD1; v_call: TRBV10-3; j_call: TRBJ1-6; cdr3_aa: CAIRIGQEHNSPLHF; cdr3_nt: TGTGCCATCAGGATAGGACAGGAGCATAATTCACCCCTCCACTTT
clone_size: -; d_call: -; v_call: TRBV7-9; j_call: TRBJ2-1; cdr3_aa: CASSLGGGGSYNEQFF; cdr3_nt: TGTGCCAGCAGCTTAGGTGGTGGGGGATCCTACAATGAGCAGTTCTTC
clone_size: -; d_call: TRBD2; v_call: TRBV18; j_call: TRBJ2-5; cdr3_aa: CASSPPGLGGYETQYF; cdr3_nt: TGTGCCAGCTCACCGCCGGGACTAGGAGGGTACGAGACCCAGTACTTC
clone_size: -; d_call: -; v_call: TRBV27; j_call: TRBJ1-2; cdr3_aa: CASSSGARGSGYTF; cdr3_nt: TGTGCCAGCAGCTCGGGGGCGAGAGGTTCTGGCTACACCTTC
clone_size: -; d_call: TRBD2; v_call: TRBV4-1; j_call: TRBJ2-3; cdr3_aa: CASRTSSWSDTQYF; cdr3_nt: TGCGCCAGCCGGACTAGTTCATGGTCAGATACGCAGTATTTT
clone_size: -; d_call: TRBD1; v_call: TRBV18; j_call: TRBJ2-3; cdr3_aa: CASSPRQGRTDTQYF; cdr3_nt: TGTGCCAGCTCACCTAGACAGGGTCGCACAGATACGCAGTATTTT
clone_size: -; d_call: -; v_call: TRBV6-5; j_call: TRBJ1-2; cdr3_aa: CASRTGVGNYGYTF; cdr3_nt: TGTGCCAGCAGGACCGGGGTGGGAAACTATGGCTACACCTTC
clone_size: -; d_call: TRBD2; v_call: TRBV2; j_call: TRBJ2-1; cdr3_aa: CASRSGTSGGAREQFF; cdr3_nt: TGTGCCAGCAGGAGTGGGACTAGCGGGGGGGCCCGTGAGCAGTTCTTC
clone_size: -; d_call: -; v_call: TRBV2; j_call: TRBJ2-7; cdr3_aa: CASRVGLSYEQYF; cdr3_nt: TGTGCCAGCAGAGTGGGACTCTCCTACGAGCAGTACTTC
clone_size: -; d_call: TRBD1; v_call: TRBV5-1; j_call: TRBJ2-5; cdr3_aa: CASSLGGQGEKTQYF; cdr3_nt: TGCGCCAGCAGCTTGGGAGGGCAGGGGGAAAAGACCCAGTACTTC
clone_size: -; d_call: TRBD2; v_call: TRBV19; j_call: TRBJ2-2; cdr3_aa: CASSISSGRVPGELFF; cdr3_nt: TGTGCCAGTAGTATATCTAGCGGGAGGGTACCCGGGGAGCTGTTTTTT
clone_size: once; d_call: -; v_call: TRBV6-5; j_call: TRBJ1-3; cdr3_aa: CASSYSTPSGNTIYF; cdr3_nt: TGTGCCAGCAGTTACTCCACCCCCTCTGGAAACACCATATATTTT
clone_size: -; d_call: -; v_call: TRBV18; j_call: TRBJ1-2; cdr3_aa: CASSADGLGYGYTF; cdr3_nt: TGTGCCAGCTCAGCGGACGGACTGGGCTATGGCTACACCTTC
clone_size: many; d_call: TRBD1; v_call: TRBV3-1/TRBV3-2; j_call: TRBJ1-6; cdr3_aa: CASSARTGYNSPLHF; cdr3_nt: TGTGCCAGCAGCGCACGGACAGGTTATAATTCACCCCTCCACTTT
clone_size: -; d_call: -; v_call: TRBV7-8; j_call: TRBJ2-2; cdr3_aa: CASSLETGGAGTGELFF; cdr3_nt: TGTGCCAGCAGCTTAGAGACTGGGGGGGCGGGCACCGGGGAGCTGTTTTTT
clone_size: once; d_call: -; v_call: TRBV7-7; j_call: TRBJ2-1; cdr3_aa: CASSLNTHNEQFF; cdr3_nt: TGTGCCAGCAGCCTAAACACGCACAATGAGCAGTTCTTC
clone_size: -; d_call: -; v_call: TRBV19; j_call: TRBJ1-1; cdr3_aa: CASSQEVDTEAFF; cdr3_nt: TGTGCCAGTAGTCAGGAAGTGGACACTGAAGCTTTCTTT
clone_size: once; d_call: -; v_call: TRBV5-1; j_call: TRBJ1-2; cdr3_aa: CASSTQDSFYGYTF; cdr3_nt: TGCGCCAGCAGCACTCAGGACAGTTTCTATGGCTACACCTTC
clone_size: -; d_call: -; v_call: TRBV5-1; j_call: TRBJ1-2; cdr3_aa: CASSLGQDYGYTF; cdr3_nt: TGCGCCAGCAGCTTGGGACAGGACTATGGCTACACCTTC
clone_size: once; d_call: -; v_call: TRBV21-1; j_call: TRBJ2-2; cdr3_aa: CASSKGRTGPHTGELFF; cdr3_nt: TGTGCCAGCAGCAAAGGAAGGACAGGCCCCCACACCGGGGAGCTGTTTTTT
clone_size: -; d_call: TRBD1; v_call: TRBV24-1; j_call: TRBJ2-3; cdr3_aa: CATSAGTGGTDTQYF; cdr3_nt: TGTGCCACCAGTGCCGGGACAGGGGGCACAGATACGCAGTATTTT
clone_size: few; d_call: TRBD2; v_call: TRBV5-1; j_call: TRBJ2-5; cdr3_aa: CASSLWASGQETQYF; cdr3_nt: TGCGCCAGCAGCTTGTGGGCTAGCGGGCAAGAGACCCAGTACTTC
clone_size: -; d_call: TRBD1; v_call: TRBV11-2; j_call: TRBJ2-7; cdr3_aa: CASSSTGVEQYF; cdr3_nt: TGTGCCAGCAGTTCAACAGGGGTCGAGCAGTACTTC
clone_size: -; d_call: -; v_call: TRBV3-1/TRBV3-2; j_call: TRBJ1-2; cdr3_aa: CASSRMGASWYGYTF; cdr3_nt: TGTGCCAGCAGCCGAATGGGGGCTTCTTGGTATGGCTACACCTTC
clone_size: -; d_call: -; v_call: TRBV7-9; j_call: TRBJ2-1; cdr3_aa: CASSSLEGFGNEQFF; cdr3_nt: TGTGCCAGCAGCTCCCTAGAAGGGTTCGGCAATGAGCAGTTCTTC
clone_size: -; d_call: -; v_call: TRBV7-2; j_call: TRBJ1-2; cdr3_aa: CASSPGGFNYGYTF; cdr3_nt: TGTGCCAGCAGCCCCGGGGGGTTTAACTATGGCTACACCTTC
clone_size: -; d_call: TRBD1; v_call: TRBV10-1; j_call: TRBJ2-1; cdr3_aa: CASSTKARTGVGNEQFF; cdr3_nt: TGCGCCAGCAGTACCAAAGCCCGGACAGGGGTAGGCAATGAGCAGTTCTTC
clone_size: -; d_call: -; v_call: TRBV5-1; j_call: TRBJ2-3; cdr3_aa: CASTVSGTSTDTQYF; cdr3_nt: TGCGCCAGCACGGTTAGCGGTACTAGCACAGATACGCAGTATTTT
clone_size: -; d_call: -; v_call: TRBV18; j_call: TRBJ2-7; cdr3_aa: CASSPGRVIYEQYF; cdr3_nt: TGTGCCAGCTCACCAGGGCGGGTAATCTACGAGCAGTACTTC
clone_size: -; d_call: TRBD2; v_call: TRBV5-4; j_call: TRBJ2-3; cdr3_aa: CASNLGGASGGADTQYF; cdr3_nt: TGTGCCAGCAATTTGGGTGGGGCTAGCGGGGGGGCAGATACGCAGTATTTT
clone_size: -; d_call: -; v_call: TRBV4-1; j_call: TRBJ2-7; cdr3_aa: CASSPDSLLSYEQYF; cdr3_nt: TGCGCCAGCAGCCCTGACAGTCTCCTTTCCTACGAGCAGTACTTC
clone_size: -; d_call: -; v_call: TRBV3-1/TRBV3-2; j_call: TRBJ2-4; cdr3_aa: CASSQEERALKNIQYF; cdr3_nt: TGTGCCAGCAGCCAAGAAGAAAGGGCCCTCAAAAACATTCAGTACTTC
clone_size: -; d_call: TRBD2; v_call: TRBV4-1; j_call: TRBJ2-2; cdr3_aa: CASSQGGLAGAGGELFF; cdr3_nt: TGCGCCAGCAGCCAAGGGGGACTAGCGGGAGCGGGCGGGGAGCTGTTTTTT
clone_size: -; d_call: TRBD2; v_call: TRBV3-1/TRBV3-2; j_call: TRBJ2-2; cdr3_aa: CASSYKRGGLTGELFF; cdr3_nt: TGTGCCAGCAGCTACAAGCGGGGGGGCCTCACCGGGGAGCTGTTTTTT
clone_size: few; d_call: TRBD2; v_call: TRBV5-4; j_call: TRBJ2-1; cdr3_aa: CASSWTGTSGNEQFF; cdr3_nt: TGTGCCAGCAGCTGGACCGGGACTAGCGGTAATGAGCAGTTCTTC
clone_size: -; d_call: -; v_call: TRBV24-1; j_call: TRBJ2-1; cdr3_aa: CATRRGNEQFF; cdr3_nt: TGTGCCACCAGGCGGGGCAATGAGCAGTTCTTC
clone_size: -; d_call: TRBD2; v_call: TRBV5-6; j_call: TRBJ2-3; cdr3_aa: CASSLLAGAEDTQYF; cdr3_nt: TGTGCCAGCAGCTTGCTAGCGGGGGCGGAAGATACGCAGTATTTT
clone_size: -; d_call: -; v_call: TRBV5-1; j_call: TRBJ2-1; cdr3_aa: CASSGSGNEQFF; cdr3_nt: TGCGCCAGCAGCGGGAGCGGCAATGAGCAGTTCTTC
clone_size: -; d_call: -; v_call: TRBV21-1; j_call: TRBJ2-1; cdr3_aa: CASSRNSGSSPYNEQFF; cdr3_nt: TGTGCCAGCAGCAGAAATAGCGGGAGTTCCCCCTACAATGAGCAGTTCTTC
clone_size: -; d_call: -; v_call: TRBV6-5; j_call: TRBJ1-3; cdr3_aa: CASSPDSSGNTIYF; cdr3_nt: TGTGCCAGCAGTCCGGACAGCTCTGGAAACACCATATATTTT
clone_size: -; d_call: -; v_call: TRBV19; j_call: TRBJ2-2; cdr3_aa: CASDQGQVTGELFF; cdr3_nt: TGTGCCTCAGACCAGGGGCAGGTCACCGGGGAGCTGTTTTTT
clone_size: -; d_call: TRBD1; v_call: TRBV19; j_call: TRBJ2-7; cdr3_aa: CASSIQGQGTYEQYF; cdr3_nt: TGTGCCAGTAGTATACAGGGACAGGGCACCTACGAGCAGTACTTC
clone_size: -; d_call: -; v_call: TRBV11-2; j_call: TRBJ2-2; cdr3_aa: CASSFTLNTGELFF; cdr3_nt: TGTGCCAGCAGCTTTACTCTGAACACCGGGGAGCTGTTTTTT
clone_size: -; d_call: TRBD1; v_call: TRBV6-5; j_call: TRBJ1-4; cdr3_aa: CASSYGDSSTNEKLFF; cdr3_nt: TGTGCCAGCAGTTATGGGGACAGCTCAACTAATGAAAAACTGTTTTTT
clone_size: -; d_call: -; v_call: TRBV14; j_call: TRBJ2-7; cdr3_aa: CASSQGSSTETYEQYF; cdr3_nt: TGTGCCAGCAGCCAAGGATCCTCTACAGAGACCTACGAGCAGTACTTC
clone_size: -; d_call: TRBD2; v_call: TRBV10-1; j_call: TRBJ2-5; cdr3_aa: CASSESRTSGRETQYF; cdr3_nt: TGCGCCAGCAGTGAGTCGAGGACTAGCGGGCGAGAGACCCAGTACTTC
clone_size: -; d_call: -; v_call: TRBV7-2; j_call: TRBJ1-2; cdr3_aa: CASSLDGAAGYGYTF; cdr3_nt: TGTGCCAGCAGCTTAGACGGAGCCGCAGGCTATGGCTACACCTTC
clone_size: few; d_call: TRBD1; v_call: TRBV7-9; j_call: TRBJ1-2; cdr3_aa: CASSLTGTGGGYGYTF; cdr3_nt: TGTGCCAGCAGCTTAACCGGGACAGGGGGAGGGTATGGCTACACCTTC
clone_size: -; d_call: -; v_call: TRBV11-2; j_call: TRBJ2-7; cdr3_aa: CASSLDQASSYEQYF; cdr3_nt: TGTGCCAGCAGCTTAGATCAGGCCAGCTCCTACGAGCAGTACTTC